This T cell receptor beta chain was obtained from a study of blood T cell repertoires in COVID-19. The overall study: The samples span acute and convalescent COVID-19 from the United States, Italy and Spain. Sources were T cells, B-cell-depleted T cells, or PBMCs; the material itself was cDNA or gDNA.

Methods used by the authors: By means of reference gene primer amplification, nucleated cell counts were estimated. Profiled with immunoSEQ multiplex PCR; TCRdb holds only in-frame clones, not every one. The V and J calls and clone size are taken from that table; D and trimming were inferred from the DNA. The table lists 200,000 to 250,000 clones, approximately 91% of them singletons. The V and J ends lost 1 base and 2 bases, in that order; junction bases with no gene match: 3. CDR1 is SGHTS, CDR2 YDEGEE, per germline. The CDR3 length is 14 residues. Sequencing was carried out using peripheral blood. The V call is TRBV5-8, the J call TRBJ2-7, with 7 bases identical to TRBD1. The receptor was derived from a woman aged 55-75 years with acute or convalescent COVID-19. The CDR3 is CASSLQQGPYEQYF. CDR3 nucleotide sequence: TGTGCCAGCAGCTTGCAACAGGGGCCCTACGAGCAGTACTTC.